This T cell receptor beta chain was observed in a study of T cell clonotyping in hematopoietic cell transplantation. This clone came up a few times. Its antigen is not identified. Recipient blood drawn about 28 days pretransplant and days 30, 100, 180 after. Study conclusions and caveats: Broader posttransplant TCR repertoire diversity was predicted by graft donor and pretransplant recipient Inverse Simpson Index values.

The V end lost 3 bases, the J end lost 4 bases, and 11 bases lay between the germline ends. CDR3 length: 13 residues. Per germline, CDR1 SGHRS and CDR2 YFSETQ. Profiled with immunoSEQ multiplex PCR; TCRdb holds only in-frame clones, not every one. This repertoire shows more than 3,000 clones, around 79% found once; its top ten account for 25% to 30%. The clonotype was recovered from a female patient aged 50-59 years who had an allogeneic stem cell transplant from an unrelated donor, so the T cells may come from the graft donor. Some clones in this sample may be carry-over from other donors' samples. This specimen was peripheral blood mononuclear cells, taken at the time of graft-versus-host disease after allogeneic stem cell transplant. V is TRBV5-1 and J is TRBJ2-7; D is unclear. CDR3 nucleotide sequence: TGCGCCAGCAGCTGGCCCGGTGGTTACGAGCAGTACTTC. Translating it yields CASSWPGGYEQYF.